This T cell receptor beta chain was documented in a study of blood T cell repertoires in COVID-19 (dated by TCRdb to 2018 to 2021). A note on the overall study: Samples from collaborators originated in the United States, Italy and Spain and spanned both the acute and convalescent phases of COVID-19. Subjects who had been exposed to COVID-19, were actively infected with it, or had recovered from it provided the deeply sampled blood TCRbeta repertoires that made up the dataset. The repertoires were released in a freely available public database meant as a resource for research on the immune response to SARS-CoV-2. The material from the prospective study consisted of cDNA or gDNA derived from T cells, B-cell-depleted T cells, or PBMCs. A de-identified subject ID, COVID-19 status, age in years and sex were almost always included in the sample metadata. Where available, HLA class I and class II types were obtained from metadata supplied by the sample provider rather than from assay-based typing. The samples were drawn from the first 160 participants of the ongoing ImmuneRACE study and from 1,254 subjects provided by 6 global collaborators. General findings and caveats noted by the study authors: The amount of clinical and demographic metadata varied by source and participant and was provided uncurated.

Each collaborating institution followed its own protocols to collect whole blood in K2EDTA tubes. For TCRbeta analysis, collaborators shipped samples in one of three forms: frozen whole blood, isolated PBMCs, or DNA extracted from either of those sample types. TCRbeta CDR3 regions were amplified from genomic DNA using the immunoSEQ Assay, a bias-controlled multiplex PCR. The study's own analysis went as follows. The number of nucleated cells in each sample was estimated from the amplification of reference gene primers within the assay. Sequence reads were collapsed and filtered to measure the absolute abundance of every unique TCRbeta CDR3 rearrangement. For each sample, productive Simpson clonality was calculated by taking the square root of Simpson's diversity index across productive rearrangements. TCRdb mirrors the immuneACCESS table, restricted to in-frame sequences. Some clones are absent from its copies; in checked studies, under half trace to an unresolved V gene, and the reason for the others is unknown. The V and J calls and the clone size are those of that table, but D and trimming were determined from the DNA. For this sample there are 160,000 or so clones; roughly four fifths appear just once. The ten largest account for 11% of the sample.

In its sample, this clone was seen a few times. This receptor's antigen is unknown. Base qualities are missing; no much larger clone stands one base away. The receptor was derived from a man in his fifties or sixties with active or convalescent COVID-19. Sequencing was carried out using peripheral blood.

The DNA sequence reads TGCGCCAGCAGCTATAGCGGGAGGGCCGGTGAGACCCAGTACTTC. Its protein reads: CASSYSGRAGETQYF. This sequence uses TRBV5-1 and TRBJ2-5, with 11 central nucleotides matching TRBD2. Compared with germline, V lacks 3 bases and J lacks 5 bases; bases without a gene match: 6. The germline V gene yields SGHRS for CDR1 and YFSETQ for CDR2. From the cysteine through the phenylalanine, the CDR3 covers 15 amino acids. CDR3 DNA only is kept here, 45 bases in frame from base 1.